Listed below are T cell receptor beta chains from one sample, sequenced in a study of CD8 T cells in ankylosing spondylitis. TCRdb ran MiXCR on the 5' RACE reads and lists one entry per CDR3 protein. The table shows some 250,000 distinct CDR3 sequences, with about 9.1% occurring only once. The material sequenced was blood, either unsorted or a sorted T cell fraction (not recorded which). Source of these receptors: a male donor with ankylosing spondylitis or in good health (not recorded which). The CDR3 runs from the conserved cysteine through the conserved F or W. The order of the fields is CDR3 length, clone size, D gene, V gene, J gene, CDR3 DNA, CDR3 protein. A D gene is named only where the DNA matches it firmly. The size field is filled for only some rows; it gives once, few, many or a size class.

cdr3_length: 12; clone_size: many; d_call: .; v_call: TRBV7-8; j_call: TRBJ1-1; cdr3_nt: TGTGCCAGCAGCCGGACAGCCCATGAAGCTTTCTTT; cdr3_aa: CASSRTAHEAFF
cdr3_length: 16; clone_size: many; d_call: .; v_call: TRBV5-1; j_call: TRBJ2-6; cdr3_nt: TGCGCCAGCGGTTCTGTGGGGCGCTCTGGGGCCAACGTCCTGACTTTC; cdr3_aa: CASGSVGRSGANVLTF
cdr3_length: 18; clone_size: .; d_call: .; v_call: TRBV5-6; j_call: TRBJ2-2; cdr3_nt: TGTGCCAGCAGCTTCGGGTTCTCCGGGACAAAGAACACCGGGGAGCTGTTTTTT; cdr3_aa: CASSFGFSGTKNTGELFF
cdr3_length: 16; clone_size: .; d_call: .; v_call: TRBV7-6; j_call: TRBJ2-1; cdr3_nt: TGTGCCAGCAGCTTAGCCACTCAGAGCTCCTACAATGAGCAGTTCTTC; cdr3_aa: CASSLATQSSYNEQFF
cdr3_length: 16; clone_size: many; d_call: .; v_call: TRBV7-2; j_call: TRBJ1-4; cdr3_nt: TGTGCCAGCAGCTTATGGTCAAGACCGACTAATGAAAAACTGTTTTTT; cdr3_aa: CASSLWSRPTNEKLFF
cdr3_length: 15; clone_size: many; d_call: TRBD2; v_call: TRBV12-3/TRBV12-4; j_call: TRBJ2-3; cdr3_nt: TGTGCCAGCAGGAGGTCCGGGGGGGCCAGAGATACGCAGTATTTT; cdr3_aa: CASRRSGGARDTQYF
cdr3_length: 15; clone_size: many; d_call: .; v_call: TRBV10-3; j_call: TRBJ1-2; cdr3_nt: TGTGCCATCAGTGCCTGGAGAGGGACATTCTATGGCTACACCTTC; cdr3_aa: CAISAWRGTFYGYTF
cdr3_length: 14; clone_size: few; d_call: TRBD1; v_call: TRBV20-1; j_call: TRBJ2-1; cdr3_nt: TGCAGTGCTAGTACACCAGGGGGCTGGAATGAGCAGTTCTTC; cdr3_aa: CSASTPGGWNEQFF
cdr3_length: 14; clone_size: many; d_call: TRBD2; v_call: TRBV30; j_call: TRBJ2-3; cdr3_nt: TGTGCCTGGAGTCTTGGCGGGGGTTCAGATACGCAGTATTTT; cdr3_aa: CAWSLGGGSDTQYF
cdr3_length: 17; clone_size: .; d_call: TRBD1; v_call: TRBV19; j_call: TRBJ1-4; cdr3_nt: TGTGCCAGTACCTCTACCAAACAGGGGCCAGCTAATGAAAAACTGTTTTTT; cdr3_aa: CASTSTKQGPANEKLFF
cdr3_length: 15; clone_size: .; d_call: .; v_call: TRBV7-8; j_call: TRBJ2-3; cdr3_nt: TGTGCCAGCAGCTTAGCTAGTTGGGAGGCAGATACGCAGTATTTT; cdr3_aa: CASSLASWEADTQYF